Here is one TCR beta chain with its context. What it binds is unknown. This entry is derived from a study of T cell responses to AZD1222 COVID-19 vaccine. The CDR3 has 11 amino acids. V shed 11 bases, J shed 8 bases, and the junction held 6 bases outside the gene matches. Germline assignment: CDR1 WNHNN and CDR2 SYGVQD (reference sequence). The study's findings and limits: Possibly, clonal diversity was underestimated; donors were largely white British and included more females. Among those given AZD1222, only 6 or 7 were seropositive at baseline. Breadth and depth of Spike-specific TCRs rose after two AZD1222 doses.

Generated by immunoSEQ multiplex PCR, the TCRdb table keeps only in-frame clones and is missing some. The table has about 40,000 clones, roughly 85% seen once. This chain joins TRBV10-1 and TRBJ2-1; 7 positions agree with TRBD2. The input for sequencing was peripheral blood, taken 28 days after the second dose of the MenACWY control vaccine. This TCR was sampled from an adult who received the MenACWY meningococcal vaccine as a control. The CDR3 here is CAAGREDEQFF. The DNA of the CDR3 is TGCGCCGCGGGACGGGAGGATGAGCAGTTCTTC.